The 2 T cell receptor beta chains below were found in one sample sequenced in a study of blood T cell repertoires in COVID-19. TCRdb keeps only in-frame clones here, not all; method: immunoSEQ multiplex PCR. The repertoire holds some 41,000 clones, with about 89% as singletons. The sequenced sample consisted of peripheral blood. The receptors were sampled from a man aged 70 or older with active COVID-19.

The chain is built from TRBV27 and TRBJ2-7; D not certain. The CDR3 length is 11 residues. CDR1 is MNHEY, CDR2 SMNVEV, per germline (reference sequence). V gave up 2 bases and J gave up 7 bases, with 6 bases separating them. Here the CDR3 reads CASSLGQEQYF. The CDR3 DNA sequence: TGTGCCAGCAGTTTAGGGCAGGAGCAGTACTTC.

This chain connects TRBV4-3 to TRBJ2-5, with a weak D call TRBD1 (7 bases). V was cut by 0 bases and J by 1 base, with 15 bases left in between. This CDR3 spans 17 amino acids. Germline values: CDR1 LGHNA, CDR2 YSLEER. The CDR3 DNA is TGCGCCAGCAGCCAAGATCTGGGTCAGGGGGGCCAAGAGACCCAGTACTTC. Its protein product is CASSQDLGQGGQETQYF.